This entry features one T cell receptor beta chain sequence. Its antigen is undetermined. PCR primers comprised 60 Vbeta and 13 Jbeta primers. Assay used: immunoSEQ multiplex PCR; TCRdb lists only in-frame clones, some missing. This sample carries roughly 120,000 clones, around 77% of them seen once, and the ten largest clones take 5% to 5.5%. CDR1 and CDR2 (germline): GTSNPN, SVGIG (reference sequence). V shed 3 bases and J shed 10 bases, with 13 bases lying between them. This CDR3 is built from 12 residues. This sample is part of a study of cytomegalovirus exposure and HLA in healthy donors. Regarding the study as a whole: Productive status was seen about 87% or about 30% of the time for most TCR beta V segments in an earlier analysis. CMV serostatus stood as the only immune exposure information on hand. Per published accounts, TCR beta sequences correctly predicted the HLA-A and HLA-B alleles of most subjects.

This receptor was obtained from a man aged 25 to 40 in good health and CMV-seronegative. The chain couples TRBV30 to TRBJ2-1; unclear D gene. Source material: PBMCs. The CDR3 DNA reads as TGTGCCTGGAGCCTAGTCTTCGGAGAGCAGTTCTTC. Its translation is CAWSLVFGEQFF.